A selection of T cell receptor beta chains follows, all from one sample in a study of blood T cells in healthy people across ages. Using its own MiXCR run on the 5' RACE reads, TCRdb lists one record per CDR3 protein. The sample shows fewer than 2,000,000 distinct CDR3 sequences, roughly 32% of them seen only once. Sequenced sample: blood. These receptors were collected from a woman in her 30s in good health. The CDR3 runs from the conserved cysteine through the conserved F or W. A D gene is named only where the DNA matches it firmly. Rows give clone size only sometimes, using once, few, many, or a class for an expanded clone.

.,TRBD1,TRBV5-1,TRBJ2-1,CASSTGQWYNEQFF,TGCGCCAGCAGCACGGGACAGTGGTACAATGAGCAGTTCTTC
many,TRBD2,TRBV11-2,TRBJ2-6,CASSYIGLLAGGPHSGANVLTF,TGTGCCAGCAGCTACATCGGGCTACTAGCGGGAGGACCTCACTCTGGGGCCAACGTCCTGACTTTC
many,TRBD2,TRBV30,TRBJ2-5,CAWSSRGGLWTQYF,TGTGCCTGGAGTTCCCGGGGGGGCTTATGGACCCAGTACTTC
.,TRBD2,TRBV11-3,TRBJ2-1,CASSPDFGGESYNEQFF,TGTGCCAGCAGCCCCGATTTCGGGGGGGAGTCCTACAATGAGCAGTTCTTC
.,.,TRBV5-1,TRBJ1-1,CASSLVVSGEGTEAFF,TGCGCCAGCAGCTTGGTGGTGTCAGGTGAAGGGACTGAAGCTTTCTTT
.,TRBD2,TRBV6-5,TRBJ2-1,CASSRAGGPLNEQFF,TGTGCCAGCAGTCGAGCGGGAGGGCCATTGAATGAGCAGTTCTTC
.,.,TRBV19,TRBJ1-2,CASKSTGTEATF,TGTGCCAGCAAATCTACCGGCACCGAAGCCACCTTC
.,.,TRBV7-9,TRBJ2-1,CASSPDEDEQFF,TGTGCCAGCAGCCCGGACGAGGATGAGCAGTTCTTC
few,.,TRBV5-5,TRBJ2-5,CTSSLAQGIETQYF,TGTACCAGCAGCTTGGCACAGGGTATAGAGACCCAGTACTTC
.,.,TRBV2,TRBJ1-2,CASMGVTGKFYGYTF,TGTGCCAGCATGGGGGTGACAGGCAAATTCTATGGCTACACCTTC
.,.,TRBV14,TRBJ2-7,CASSPILGDEQYF,TGTGCCAGCAGCCCGATCCTAGGGGACGAGCAGTACTTC
.,.,TRBV7-6,TRBJ1-4,CASSGTGHGEKLFF,TGTGCCAGCAGCGGAACAGGGCATGGTGAAAAACTGTTTTTT
.,.,TRBV12-3/TRBV12-4,TRBJ2-7,CASSLEVQEIEQYF,TGTGCCAGCAGTTTAGAGGTGCAGGAGATCGAGCAGTACTTC
few,.,TRBV21-1,TRBJ1-5,CASSTPREATNQPQHF,TGTGCCAGCAGCACACCACGGGAGGCTACTAATCAGCCCCAGCATTTT
many,.,TRBV15,TRBJ2-7,CATSLLQGYEQYF,TGTGCCACCAGCCTTCTGCAGGGCTACGAGCAGTACTTC
.,.,TRBV4-1,TRBJ2-7,CASSQDRSVEQYF,TGCGCCAGCAGCCAAGACCGGTCCGTCGAGCAGTACTTC
.,.,TRBV7-3,TRBJ2-7,CASSQYLGGSYEQYF,TGTGCCAGCAGCCAATATCTAGGCGGCTCCTACGAGCAGTACTTC
.,.,TRBV4-1,TRBJ1-1,CASSQDFLGQGATEAFF,TGCGCCAGCAGCCAAGATTTTCTCGGGCAGGGTGCCACTGAAGCTTTCTTT
.,.,TRBV15,TRBJ2-1,CATSRDVDIYNEQFF,TGTGCCACCAGCAGGGATGTGGACATCTACAATGAGCAGTTCTTC
few,.,TRBV29-1,TRBJ1-2,CSVGDTPLEGYTF,TGCAGCGTTGGAGACACCCCTCTAGAGGGCTACACCTTC
.,.,TRBV2,TRBJ2-1,CASSEGWRVQFF,TGTGCCAGCAGTGAAGGGTGGCGTGTGCAGTTCTTC
.,TRBD2,TRBV11-2,TRBJ2-7,CASSPTSGGAHEQYF,TGTGCCAGCAGCCCAACTAGCGGGGGGGCCCACGAGCAGTACTTC
.,TRBD1,TRBV29-1,TRBJ1-2,CSVEARQGAGYTF,TGCAGCGTTGAAGCTCGACAGGGGGCCGGTTACACCTTC
.,TRBD2,TRBV30,TRBJ2-1,CAWRSGRASRYNEQFF,TGTGCCTGGAGGAGCGGGAGGGCCTCTAGGTACAATGAGCAGTTCTTC
few,.,TRBV20-1,TRBJ1-1,CSARAQTGTEAFF,TGCAGTGCTAGAGCTCAGACAGGCACTGAAGCTTTCTTT
.,.,TRBV5-1,TRBJ2-1,CASSPPGSPYNEQFF,TGCGCCAGCAGCCCACCAGGGTCCCCCTACAATGAGCAGTTCTTC